The clone carrying this T cell receptor (beta chain) was seen ten or more times. The antigen is unknown. V was pared by 1 base and J by 6 bases, with 7 bases between. CDR1 is SGHTA, CDR2 FQGNSA, per germline. The CDR3 extends over 12 amino acids. Addition of a universal primer site occurred through template switching, and cDNA carried unique molecular identifiers. Each CDR3 protein is one row after TCRdb ran MiXCR on the 5' RACE reads. The sample consists of about 570,000 distinct CDR3 sequences, around 9.6% of them appearing once. This sample was taken from a study of identical twins. General observations from the study: In cord blood, abundant beta clonotypes had fewer insertions; memory showed no trend.

These data were also reused for a study on yellow fever vaccine responses in identical twins.

Sequenced sample: PBMCs. This TCR was recovered from a woman between 18 and 30 years old in good health. The V and J genes are TRBV7-2 and TRBJ2-7; possibly TRBD2 for D (5 bases). Here the CDR3 DNA reads TGTGCCAGCAGCTTAGTAACTAGCGAGCAGTACTTC. Its protein is CASSLVTSEQYF.